The clone carrying this TCR beta chain was seen a few times. Its target is not known. The CDR3 is 12 amino acids. V dropped 6 bases and J dropped 3 bases, with 12 bases sitting between them. Looked up from germline, CDR1 is DFQATT and CDR2 is SNEGSKA (reference sequence). The sample comes from a study of CD8 T cells in ankylosing spondylitis. Overall study findings and caveats: The study identified a TCR beta motif of 7 or 8 highly homologous variants that appeared characteristic of ankylosing spondylitis blood. Disease-linked clones had a CD8+ phenotype and relatively low frequency in peripheral blood. Matched ankylosing spondylitis synovial fluid reportedly contained a significantly enriched population of disease-linked clones.

Using its own MiXCR run on the 5' RACE reads, TCRdb lists one record per CDR3 protein. The table lists 250,000 or so distinct CDR3 sequences, around 25% of them singletons. This chain connects TRBV20-1 to TRBJ2-7; D possibly matches TRBD1 or TRBD2 (5 bases each). The TCR comes from a male donor with ankylosing spondylitis or in good health (not recorded which). The source material was blood, either unsorted or a sorted T cell fraction (not recorded which). Here the CDR3 DNA reads TGCAGTGCCACCGGGGCCCTCTACGAGCAGTACTTC. It specifies CSATGALYEQYF.